These 20 T cell receptor beta chains originate from one sample sequenced in a study of shared clonotypes between healthy human individuals. The protocol was immunoSEQ multiplex PCR, while the TCRdb copy is restricted to in-frame clones and leaves out a portion. The sample carries some 500,000 clones, approximately 95% recorded once. Material for sequencing was naive CD4+ T cells sorted from blood. As for subset: CD45RA+ positively selected. These receptors all come from a woman aged 25 to 45 in good health.

The rearrangement joins TRBV5-1 to TRBJ1-1, with a possible D match to TRBD1 (5 bases). The CDR3 length is 14 residues. Trimming left V 0 bases short and J 7 bases short, with 13 bases between. Germline CDR1 is SGHRS and CDR2 is YFSETQ. CDR3 DNA sequence: TGCGCCAGCAGCTTGGGGCGGGGCGAGAATGAAGCTTTCTTT. This codes for CASSLGRGENEAFF.

V is TRBV28 and J is TRBJ1-2; 9 positions agree with TRBD1. Germline values: CDR1 MDHEN, CDR2 SYDVKM. Trimming at V came to 6 bases and at J to 0 bases, leaving 5 bases not matched to a gene. The CDR3 is 15 residues long. The CDR3 reads CASSGQGTANYGYTF. The CDR3 nucleotides are TGTGCCAGCAGCGGACAGGGGACTGCTAACTATGGCTACACCTTC.

The chain is built from TRBV4-2 and TRBJ2-7; 14 bases align to TRBD2. J was trimmed by 6 bases and V by 5 bases; bases with no gene match: 9. The V gene's germline CDR1 is LGHNA and CDR2 YNFKEQ. This CDR3 contains 16 residues. This CDR3 is CASSRLAGGLWGEQYF. The DNA for the CDR3 is TGTGCCAGCAGCAGACTAGCGGGAGGGCTTTGGGGCGAGCAGTACTTC.

The chain recombines TRBV10-3 with TRBJ2-3; 10 positions agree with TRBD2. The germline V gene has CDR1 ENHRY and CDR2 SYGVKD. V lost 3 bases to trimming and J lost 5 bases; unmatched junction nucleotides: 8. The CDR3 length is 16 residues. The CDR3 region has the DNA TGTGCCATCAGTGATACGTCGGCTAGCGGGAGAGATACGCAGTATTTT. This translates into CAISDTSASGRDTQYF.

This chain links TRBV5-1 with TRBJ2-7; the D call may be TRBD1 or TRBD2 (5 bases each). Trimming took off 4 bases at V and 4 bases at J, with 15 bases between the two ends. The length of the CDR3 is 14 residues. Per germline, CDR1 SGHRS and CDR2 YFSETQ. CDR3 nucleotides: TGCGCCAGCAGCCCTGGGACGGATAGGTACGAGCAGTACTTC. Its translation is CASSPGTDRYEQYF.

V and J are TRBV28 and TRBJ1-5; 11 bases match TRBD1. The CDR3 contains 15 residues. Trimming removed 6 bases from V and 6 bases from J; junction bases left unmatched: 7. The germline gives CDR1 MDHEN, CDR2 SYDVKM. The CDR3, as DNA: TGTGCCAGCAGCCCAGGACAGGGGGCGACTCAGCCCCAGCATTTT. Protein: CASSPGQGATQPQHF. The full variable domain, rest sourced from reference TRBV28 and TRBJ1-5, is DVKVTQSSRYLVKRTGEKVFLECVQDMDHENMFWYRQDPGLGLRLIYFSYDVKMKEKGDIPEGYSVSREKKERFSLILESASTNQTSMYLCASSPGQGATQPQHFGDGTRLSIL.

This chain links TRBV5-1 with TRBJ2-5; D not certain. V was shortened by 0 bases and J by 7 bases, with 16 bases between the two germline ends. Germline CDR1 and CDR2: SGHRS and YFSETQ. The CDR3 has 15 amino acids. Here the CDR3 reads CASSLVGMEEWTQYF. Written as DNA, the CDR3 is TGCGCCAGCAGCTTGGTGGGGATGGAAGAGTGGACCCAGTACTTC.

The chain joins TRBV27 to TRBJ2-4, with TRBD1 matching 7 bases. Germline V gene lookup returns CDR1 MNHEY and CDR2 SMNVEV (reference sequence). V dropped 5 bases and J dropped 0; count of bases not matched to a gene: 4. The CDR3 has 15 residues. The CDR3 reads CASSGQDLAKNIQYF. CDR3 bases: TGTGCCAGCAGTGGACAGGACCTAGCCAAAAACATTCAGTACTTC.

This chain connects TRBV10-2 to TRBJ2-1; 7 bases match TRBD1. This CDR3 has 15 amino acids. V lost 7 bases, J lost 1 base, and 7 bases stayed unmatched. Germline V gene data show CDR1 as WSHSY and CDR2 as SAAADI. The CDR3 region is CASISNRGSYNEQFF. In DNA form, the CDR3 reads TGCGCCAGCATTTCGAACAGGGGTTCCTACAATGAGCAGTTCTTC.

The chain carries TRBV6-1 and TRBJ2-7; 11 bases agree with TRBD1. The ends lost 8 bases at V and 2 bases at J; junction bases unmatched: 5. Per germline, CDR1 MNHNS and CDR2 SASEGT. CDR3 length: 14 residues. The CDR3 protein is CASQPGQGAYEQYF. The CDR3 nucleotides read TGTGCCAGCCAACCGGGACAGGGGGCCTACGAGCAGTACTTC.

The genes are TRBV7-2 and TRBJ2-1; TRBD2 matches 11 bases. Germline lookup yields CDR1 SGHTA and CDR2 FQGNSA. The length of the CDR3 is 18 residues. Trimming took 5 bases from V and 3 from J; bases not matched to a gene: 12. The chain's CDR3 is CASSPKNPGLADYNEQFF. In nucleotides, the CDR3 is TGTGCCAGCAGCCCAAAAAACCCGGGACTAGCGGACTACAATGAGCAGTTCTTC.

V usage is TRBV6-1 and J usage is TRBJ2-7; 9 bases map to TRBD2. Germline lookup yields CDR1 MNHNS and CDR2 SASEGT. The CDR3 length is 15 residues. The V segment lost 9 bases and the J segment 3 bases; nucleotides outside the gene matches: 12. In DNA form, the CDR3 reads TGTGCCAGTTCAGTAGTTAGCGGGGGCAACTACGAGCAGTACTTC. Protein product: CASSVVSGGNYEQYF.

This rearrangement joins TRBV6-6 to TRBJ2-7, with 10 bases identical to TRBD1. CDR3 length equals 15 residues. Trimming removed 2 bases from V and 4 bases from J; junction bases left unmatched: 5. The germline CDR1 and CDR2 sequences are MNHNY and SVGAGI (reference sequence). The CDR3 bases are TGTGCCAGCAGTTACCTAGGACAGGGGGTTTACGAGCAGTACTTC. Translated, it gives CASSYLGQGVYEQYF.

The chain links TRBV2 to TRBJ2-7; TRBD2 matches at 9 bases. The CDR3 length is 14 residues. Germline values: CDR1 SNHLY, CDR2 FYNNEI. Trimming removed 6 bases from V and 3 bases from J; junction bases left unmatched: 6. This chain's CDR3 is CASRSSGRGYEQYF. The DNA for the CDR3 is TGTGCCAGCAGGAGTAGCGGGAGAGGCTACGAGCAGTACTTC. Full variable domain (rest looked up from reference TRBV2 and TRBJ2-7): EPEVTQTPSHQVTQMGQEVILRCVPISNHLYFYWYRQILGQKVEFLVSFYNNEISEKSEIFDDQFSVERPDGSNFTLKIRSTKLEDSAMYFCASRSSGRGYEQYFGPGTRLTVT.

In this sample, this clone turned up once. The chain carries TRBV10-3 and TRBJ2-3; the match to TRBD2 covers 7 bases. CDR1 and CDR2 (germline): ENHRY, SYGVKD. V trimming: 10 bases; J trimming: 0 bases; junction bases outside the gene matches: 7. The CDR3 consists of 14 residues. CDR3 protein: CATEASGSTDTQYF. The CDR3 DNA reads TGTGCCACTGAGGCTAGCGGAAGCACAGATACGCAGTATTTT.

The J gene is TRBJ2-1, the V gene TRBV29-1; perhaps TRBD2 as D (5 bases). V was shortened by 4 bases and J by 0 bases, with 19 bases between the two germline ends. This CDR3 spans 17 amino acids. CDR1 and CDR2 from the germline V gene are SQVTM and ANQGSEA. DNA of the CDR3: TGCAGCGTTGGCCCCGGGGTAGGGATGAGCTCCTACAATGAGCAGTTCTTC. Translated: CSVGPGVGMSSYNEQFF.

This clone was detected only once. This sequence joins TRBV9 and TRBJ2-1; D perhaps matches TRBD2 (6 bases). The CDR3 runs 15 residues. Germline loops: CDR1 SGDLS, CDR2 YYNGEE. Between the trimmed V and J ends, which lost 0 bases and 3 bases, there was a span of 10 bases. The CDR3 region is CASSVAPGVYNEQFF. CDR3 sequence (DNA): TGTGCCAGCAGCGTAGCTCCGGGAGTCTACAATGAGCAGTTCTTC.

This clone was detected only once. V usage is TRBV28 and J usage is TRBJ2-1; 7 bases line up with TRBD2. The J segment lost 4 bases and the V segment lost 6 bases, leaving 9 bases of the junction unmatched. CDR1 and CDR2 from the germline V gene are MDHEN and SYDVKM. The CDR3 loop spans 15 amino acids. The CDR3 DNA is TGTGCCAGCAGCCGGGGAGGGACTGTATACAATGAGCAGTTCTTC. Translating it yields CASSRGGTVYNEQFF. Using reference TRBV28 and TRBJ2-1 for the parts outside the CDR3, the full variable domain is DVKVTQSSRYLVKRTGEKVFLECVQDMDHENMFWYRQDPGLGLRLIYFSYDVKMKEKGDIPEGYSVSREKKERFSLILESASTNQTSMYLCASSRGGTVYNEQFFGPGTRLTVL.

This clone was recorded once. The chain carries TRBV7-2 and TRBJ2-5; TRBD1 aligns across 7 bases. Germline CDR1 reads SGHTA; CDR2 reads FQGNSA. CDR3 size: 16 residues. V shed 5 bases and J 5 bases; nucleotides not matched to a gene: 14. The CDR3 nucleotides are TGTGCCAGCAGCCTAATGAACAGGGGTTTCGGGGAGACCCAGTACTTC. This codes for CASSLMNRGFGETQYF.

The rearrangement uses TRBV5-6 and TRBJ1-1; D is unresolved. The CDR3 spans 13 residues. V lost 1 base and J 11 bases, leaving 15 bases between the germline ends. The germline V gene has CDR1 SGHDT and CDR2 YYEEEE. CDR3 DNA: TGTGCCAGCAGCTTGACTGAAAAGGGTAACGCTTTCTTT. Translation: CASSLTEKGNAFF.